Listed here is a single TCR beta chain. The data derive from a study of CD8+ T cells in alopecia areata. In each case, RNA was isolated and then reverse transcribed into cDNA as the sequencing template. The protocol was immunoSEQ multiplex PCR, while the TCRdb copy is restricted to in-frame clones and leaves out a portion. The top ten hold over 12% of the sample, which has some 200,000 clones, 50% to 70% seen once. CDR3 length equals 12 residues. Germline V gene data show CDR1 as SQVTM and CDR2 as ANQGSEA. V was pared by 6 bases and J by 8 bases, with 16 bases between. Individuals with alopecia areata gave both lesional scalp punch biopsies and peripheral blood for collection. Starting from PBMCs, sorting isolated CD4+ and CD8+ T cells.

The TCR sequence derives from a human donor with alopecia areata. Specimen: CD4+ T cells sorted from blood, collected at week 0. The chain links TRBV29-1 to TRBJ1-2; a weak D match, TRBD1 (6 bases). The CDR3 loop is CSVDNPGVGYTF. The CDR3 DNA follows: TGCAGCGTCGATAACCCAGGGGTGGGCTACACCTTC.